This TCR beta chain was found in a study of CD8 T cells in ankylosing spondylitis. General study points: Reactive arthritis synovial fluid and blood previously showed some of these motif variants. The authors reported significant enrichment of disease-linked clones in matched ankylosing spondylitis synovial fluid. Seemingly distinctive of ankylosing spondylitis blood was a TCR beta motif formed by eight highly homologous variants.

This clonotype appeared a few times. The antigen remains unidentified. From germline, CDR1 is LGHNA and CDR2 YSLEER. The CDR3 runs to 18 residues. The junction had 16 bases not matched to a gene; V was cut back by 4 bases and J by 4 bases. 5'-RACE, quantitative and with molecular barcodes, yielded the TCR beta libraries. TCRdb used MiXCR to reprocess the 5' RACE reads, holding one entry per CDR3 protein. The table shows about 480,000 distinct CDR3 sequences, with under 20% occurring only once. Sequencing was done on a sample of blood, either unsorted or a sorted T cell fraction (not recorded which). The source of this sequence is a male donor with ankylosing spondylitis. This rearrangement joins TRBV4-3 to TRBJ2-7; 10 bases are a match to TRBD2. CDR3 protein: CASSPALGVGLAAYEQYF. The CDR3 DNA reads TGCGCCAGCAGCCCGGCCCTGGGTGTTGGACTAGCGGCGTACGAGCAGTACTTC.